This T cell receptor (beta chain) was retrieved from a study of T-cell memory formation after mild COVID-19. Study overall: Clustering of TCRs was largely donor specific. Study-level points and caveats: Contracting clones, day 15 to 85, had balanced CD4/CD8, and later expanders favored CD4+. Among clones peaking at day 37 in the second wave, SARS-CoV-2 specificity remained unconfirmed.

TCRdb called the 5' RACE reads again in MiXCR, with one record for every CDR3 protein. This table holds roughly 150,000 distinct CDR3 sequences, 13% to 15% found once. This clonotype came up many times. Its antigen is as yet unknown. Material: PBMCs or a T cell subset sorted from them (not recorded which). This receptor was obtained from an adult woman who had mild COVID-19 (a few samples of this study predate the infection). Cell type and time point are not known.

The CDR3: CASSFAKVGAEEQFF. CDR3 sequence (DNA): TGTGCCAGCAGCTTCGCTAAGGTGGGAGCGGAAGAGCAGTTCTTC. The gene calls are TRBV7-9 and TRBJ2-1; D possibly corresponds to TRBD2 (5 bases). The CDR3 is 15 residues long. CDR1 is SEHNR and CDR2 is FQNEAQ in the germline V gene (reference sequence). V lost 3 bases to trimming and J lost 10 bases, with 19 bases between them.